This is a list of T cell receptor beta chains from one sample in a study of CD8+ T cells in alopecia areata. Produced via immunoSEQ multiplex PCR; TCRdb's table is partial and in-frame only. The sample includes 90,000 to 150,000 clones, less than 70% of them seen just once. Sample: CD4+ T cells sorted from blood. The receptors shown here come from a human donor in good health. Both conserved end residues are part of each CDR3. D genes are given only for firm matches. The size field is filled for only some rows; it gives once, few, many or a size class.

v_call	clone_size	cdr3_length	j_call	d_call	cdr3_nt	cdr3_aa
TRBV7-2	NA	15	TRBJ1-5	TRBD1	TGTGCCAGCAGCTCTAACGACAGGGGAGGGCAGCCCCAGCATTTT	CASSSNDRGGQPQHF
TRBV30	NA	13	TRBJ1-2	NA	TGTGCCTGGACCCCCGGGACCTCCGGAGGCTACACCTTC	CAWTPGTSGGYTF
TRBV15	NA	14	TRBJ1-2	NA	TGTGCCACCAGCAGAGGTGCAGGGGTGGGCGGCTACACCTTC	CATSRGAGVGGYTF
TRBV9	NA	17	TRBJ2-3	TRBD2	TGTGCCAGCAGTGTCGGACTAGCGGGGGTAAACACAGATACGCAGTATTTT	CASSVGLAGVNTDTQYF
TRBV18	NA	14	TRBJ1-6	NA	TGTGCCAGCTCAATAGGGTATAGGAATTCACCCCTCCACTTT	CASSIGYRNSPLHF
TRBV6-5	NA	15	TRBJ2-7	TRBD1	TGTGCCAGCAGTTCGGGACAGGGGTTCGGCTACGAGCAGTACTTC	CASSSGQGFGYEQYF
TRBV29-1	NA	12	TRBJ1-2	NA	TGCAGCGTTGAAGCGACAGCCTATGGCTACACCTTC	CSVEATAYGYTF
TRBV2	NA	16	TRBJ2-2	TRBD2	TGTGCCAGCAGTGAATACGGCGGGGGGCGAACCGGGGAGCTGTTTTTT	CASSEYGGGRTGELFF
TRBV5-1	NA	14	TRBJ2-2	TRBD1	TGCGCCAGCACCCCCGGGACAGGGTCACCGGAGCTGTTTTTT	CASTPGTGSPELFF
TRBV30	NA	13	TRBJ2-3	NA	TGTGCCTGGAATTCTGGCAGCACAGATACGCAGTATTTT	CAWNSGSTDTQYF
TRBV29-1	NA	15	TRBJ1-5	NA	TGCAGCGTTATAGAGGAAGGGGCAGGCAATCAGCCCCAGCATTTT	CSVIEEGAGNQPQHF
TRBV7-4	NA	16	TRBJ2-1	NA	TGTGCCAGCAGCTTAGTTAAGAGGAGCTCCTACAATGAGCAGTTCTTC	CASSLVKRSSYNEQFF
TRBV9	NA	14	TRBJ2-2	NA	TGTGCCAGCAAGGGAGCCTCTCCCACCGGGGAGCTGTTTTTT	CASKGASPTGELFF
TRBV15	once	13	TRBJ2-7	NA	TGTGCCACCAGCAGAGACCGCCAAGGTGAGCAGTACTTC	CATSRDRQGEQYF
TRBV29-1	few	14	TRBJ1-1	NA	TGCAGCGTTGTGGGCGATGTAATGAACACTGAAGCTTTCTTT	CSVVGDVMNTEAFF
TRBV7-2	NA	15	TRBJ2-7	TRBD2	TGTGCCAGCAGCTTAGTGGCGGGGGGCTCCTACGAGCAGTACTTC	CASSLVAGGSYEQYF
TRBV30	NA	13	TRBJ1-5	TRBD1	TGTGCCTTGGGACAGGGTCTAAATCAGCCCCAGCATTTT	CALGQGLNQPQHF
TRBV11-2	NA	15	TRBJ1-4	NA	TGTGCCAGCAGCTGGGGACAAAGGGGGAATGAAAAACTGTTTTTT	CASSWGQRGNEKLFF
TRBV10-3	many	14	TRBJ1-1	TRBD1	TGTGCCATCAGAGGACAGGCTATGAACACTGAAGCTTTCTTT	CAIRGQAMNTEAFF
TRBV7-9	NA	12	TRBJ2-2	NA	TGTGCCAGCAGCTCCTCAGGCGGGGAGCTGTTTTTT	CASSSSGGELFF
TRBV7-2	NA	17	TRBJ2-1	TRBD2	TGTGCCAGCAGCACTCTAGCGGGACGGAGCTCCTACAATGAGCAGTTCTTC	CASSTLAGRSSYNEQFF
TRBV7-2	few	14	TRBJ2-7	NA	TGTGCCAGCAGCTTAGGATCAGGGTCCTACGAGCAGTACTTC	CASSLGSGSYEQYF
TRBV23-1	NA	16	TRBJ1-5	NA	TGCGCCAGCAGTCAATCAGTGGACGGTAGCAATCAGCCCCAGCATTTT	CASSQSVDGSNQPQHF
TRBV30	NA	15	TRBJ2-5	NA	TGTGCCTGGAGTGTACGTCGGCGGGGAGGAGAGACCCAGTACTTC	CAWSVRRRGGETQYF
TRBV11-2	NA	16	TRBJ2-6	NA	TGTGCCAGCAGCTTCGGCGGGTCCTCTGGGGCCAACGTCCTGACTTTC	CASSFGGSSGANVLTF
TRBV5-1	NA	14	TRBJ2-2	NA	TGCGCCAGCAGCTCCTCGCAGGTCCCCGGGGAGCTGTTTTTT	CASSSSQVPGELFF
TRBV6-6	few	15	TRBJ1-5	TRBD1	TGTGCCAGCAGTCCCTCACAGGGGCAGGGTCAGCCCCAGCATTTT	CASSPSQGQGQPQHF
TRBV30	few	15	TRBJ1-2	NA	TGTGCCTGGTCCGATCCAGGACAAGCTAACTATGGCTACACCTTC	CAWSDPGQANYGYTF
TRBV5-1	few	14	TRBJ2-7	NA	TGCGCCAGCAGCTCGGACGGCTGGTCCTACGAGCAGTACTTC	CASSSDGWSYEQYF
TRBV20-1	NA	11	TRBJ2-3	NA	TGCAGTGCTAGAGTAATGGGGCAGCAGTATTTT	CSARVMGQQYF
TRBV28	NA	16	TRBJ1-6	NA	TGTGCCAGCAGTTCCCCTGGGGTAGGGCAGAGTTCACCCCTCCACTTT	CASSSPGVGQSSPLHF
TRBV29-1	NA	13	TRBJ2-5	NA	TGCAGCGTTGGTGGCAGCCTGGAAGAGACCCAGTACTTC	CSVGGSLEETQYF
TRBV6-1	NA	11	TRBJ1-1	NA	TGTGCCAGCGAGCAGGACACTGAAGCTTTCTTT	CASEQDTEAFF
TRBV29-1	NA	13	TRBJ2-5	NA	TGCAGCGGTGGACAGACCGAACAAGAGACCCAGTACTTC	CSGGQTEQETQYF
TRBV7-7	few	15	TRBJ2-1	NA	TGTGCCAGCAGCTCGTTGAGGGGGGCCGACAATGAGCAGTTCTTC	CASSSLRGADNEQFF
TRBV6-4	NA	13	TRBJ1-1	NA	TGTGCCAGCAGTCGAGAGCGGGGCACTGAAGCTTTCTTT	CASSRERGTEAFF
TRBV30	NA	16	TRBJ1-3	NA	TGTGCCTCCCGGAGGGCAGACCCGTTCTCTGGAAACACCATATATTTT	CASRRADPFSGNTIYF
TRBV6-6	NA	14	TRBJ1-2	NA	TGTGCCAGCAGTTACTCGAGCGGCAACTATGGCTACACCTTC	CASSYSSGNYGYTF
TRBV29-1	once	14	TRBJ2-2	NA	TGCAGCGTCCGAGCAGGGGCGAACACCGGGGAGCTGTTTTTT	CSVRAGANTGELFF
TRBV13	NA	14	TRBJ2-7	NA	TGTGCCAGCAGCCCCTACCCTCTAATGCACGAGCAGTACTTC	CASSPYPLMHEQYF
TRBV30	few	13	TRBJ2-3	NA	TGTGCCCAGCTATACCCGGACGCGCTAGCGCAGTATTTT	CAQLYPDALAQYF
TRBV7-2	NA	14	TRBJ2-7	NA	TGTGCCAGCAGCTTAGGCCTTTCTTCCTACGAGCAGTACTTC	CASSLGLSSYEQYF
TRBV4-1	few	15	TRBJ1-2	TRBD1	TGCGCCAGCAGCCAAGGACAGGGGGGGGGTCGAGGCTACACCTTC	CASSQGQGGGRGYTF
TRBV10-3	NA	15	TRBJ2-1	TRBD1	TGTGCCATCGCCGGGACAGGCAACTCCTACAATGAGCAGTTCTTC	CAIAGTGNSYNEQFF
TRBV14	few	15	TRBJ2-5	TRBD1	TGTGCCAGCAGCCAGGACTCCGGGACAGGGCGACCCCAGTACTTC	CASSQDSGTGRPQYF
TRBV7-6	NA	15	TRBJ1-2	NA	TGTGCCAGCAGGTCCCTCGTACGAGGGAACTATGGCTACACCTTC	CASRSLVRGNYGYTF
TRBV7-2	NA	13	TRBJ2-5	NA	TGTGCCAGCAGCCTGACGATGGGGGGGACCCAGTACTTC	CASSLTMGGTQYF
TRBV7-2	NA	15	TRBJ2-7	NA	TGTGCCAGCAGCCCCTACTTTGGTGGGGGCTACGAGCAGTACTTC	CASSPYFGGGYEQYF
TRBV2	NA	13	TRBJ1-6	TRBD1	TGTGCCGGGACAGGAGAGCTGAATTCACCCCTCCACTTT	CAGTGELNSPLHF
TRBV5-1	NA	15	TRBJ2-1	NA	TGCGCCAGCAGCCTGGGCAACGACCTAGGGAATGAGCAGTTCTTC	CASSLGNDLGNEQFF
TRBV30	NA	14	TRBJ2-2	NA	TGTGCCTGGAGGGCAGGGATTAACACCGGGGAGCTGTTTTTT	CAWRAGINTGELFF
TRBV5-1	few	16	TRBJ1-6	NA	TGCGCCAGCAGCTCCTTCGACGGCCGGCGCAATTCACCCCTCCACTTT	CASSSFDGRRNSPLHF
TRBV6-5	NA	13	TRBJ1-1	NA	TGTGCCAGCACCAGGAGCAAGAACACTGAAGCTTTCTTT	CASTRSKNTEAFF